This T cell receptor beta chain was captured by sequencing in a study of blood T cell repertoires in COVID-19. Study-wide context: The analysed material was cDNA or gDNA that came from T cells, B-cell-depleted T cells, or PBMCs.

The V gene's germline CDR1 is SGHDT and CDR2 YYEEEE. The ends lost 2 bases at V and 7 bases at J; junction bases unmatched: 8. The CDR3 length is 15 residues. Sequencing used immunoSEQ multiplex PCR; TCRdb keeps in-frame clones, though not all of them. The sample yields 210,000 or so clones, over 80% seen once. Sequenced sample: peripheral blood. The rearrangement links TRBV5-6 to TRBJ1-4; TRBD1 matches 7 bases. This TCR came from a woman aged 25-40 years with COVID-19, enrolled during active disease. In DNA, the CDR3 is TGTGCCAGCAGCTTCCAGACAGGGTCGATTGAAAAACTGTTTTTT. This sequence encodes CASSFQTGSIEKLFF. Using reference TRBV5-6 and TRBJ1-4 for the parts outside the CDR3, the full variable domain is DAGVTQSPTHLIKTRGQQVTLRCSPKSGHDTVSWYQQALGQGPQFIFQYYEEEERQRGNFPDRFSGHQFPNYSSELNVNALLLGDSALYLCASSFQTGSIEKLFFGSGTQLSVL.